This T cell receptor beta chain was obtained from a study of blood T cell repertoires in COVID-19. Profiled with immunoSEQ multiplex PCR; TCRdb holds only in-frame clones, not every one. The data contain around 40,000 clones, roughly 86% of them singletons. Germline V lookup: CDR1 ENHRY, CDR2 SYGVKD. The ends were cut back, 3 bases at V and 3 bases at J, with 4 bases in the middle. The CDR3 is made up of 12 amino acids. The TCR originated in a human donor in a cohort sampled during active COVID-19. The rearrangement uses TRBV10-3 and TRBJ2-3; D is unclear. Input material: peripheral blood. This CDR3 reads CAISDRTDTQYF. The CDR3 DNA sequence: TGTGCCATCAGTGACCGGACAGATACGCAGTATTTT.